This T cell receptor beta chain was documented in a study of cytotoxic CD8 clonotypes in ibrutinib-treated CLL. Profiled with immunoSEQ multiplex PCR; TCRdb holds only in-frame clones, not every one. The sample carries almost 250,000 clones, roughly 70% recorded once. This clone showed up just a few times. V dropped 5 bases and J dropped 8 bases, with 19 bases sitting between them. The CDR3 loop spans 15 amino acids. CDR1 is SGHTA and CDR2 is FQGNSA in the germline V gene. The starting material was PBMCs, obtained after 24 months of ibrutinib treatment. The origin of this receptor is a human donor with chronic lymphocytic leukemia. The chain uses TRBV7-2 and TRBJ2-1, with a tentative D call TRBD1 (6 bases). The CDR3: CASSQQGAVIDEQFF. In nucleotides, the CDR3 is TGTGCCAGCAGCCAACAGGGAGCGGTGATCGATGAGCAGTTCTTC.